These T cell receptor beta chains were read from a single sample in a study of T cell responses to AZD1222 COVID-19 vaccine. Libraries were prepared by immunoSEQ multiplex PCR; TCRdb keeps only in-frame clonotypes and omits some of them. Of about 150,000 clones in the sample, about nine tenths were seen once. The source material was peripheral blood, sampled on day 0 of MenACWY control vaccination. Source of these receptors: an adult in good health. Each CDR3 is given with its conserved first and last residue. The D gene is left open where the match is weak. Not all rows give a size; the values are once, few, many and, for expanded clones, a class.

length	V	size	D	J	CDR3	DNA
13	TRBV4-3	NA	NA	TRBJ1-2	CASSQAGVDGYTF	TGCGCCAGCAGCCAAGCAGGGGTAGATGGCTACACCTTC
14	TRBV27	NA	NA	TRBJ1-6	CASRPRGVNSPLHF	TGTGCCAGCAGACCCCGGGGGGTCAATTCACCCCTCCACTTT
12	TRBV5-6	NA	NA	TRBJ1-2	CASSRWEHGYTF	TGTGCCAGCAGCCGTTGGGAACATGGCTACACCTTC
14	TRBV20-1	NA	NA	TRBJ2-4	CSASGRGWENIQYF	TGCAGTGCTAGTGGTAGGGGATGGGAAAACATTCAGTACTTC
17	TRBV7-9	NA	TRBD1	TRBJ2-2	CASSSRGQGAMSGELFF	TGTGCCAGCAGCAGCAGGGGACAGGGGGCGATGAGCGGGGAGCTGTTTTTT
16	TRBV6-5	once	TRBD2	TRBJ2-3	CASSSPLAGGTDTQYF	TGTGCCAGCAGTTCCCCACTAGCGGGAGGAACAGATACGCAGTATTTT
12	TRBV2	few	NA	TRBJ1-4	CAREGTGEKLFF	TGTGCCAGGGAGGGGACTGGGGAAAAACTGTTTTTT
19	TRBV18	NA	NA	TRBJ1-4	CASSPNAGSTFGSNEKLFF	TGTGCCAGCTCACCGAACGCCGGGAGCACTTTTGGGAGTAATGAAAAACTGTTTTTT
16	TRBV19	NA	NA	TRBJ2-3	CASSRRVPGSSDTQYF	TGTGCCAGTAGTAGGAGGGTGCCCGGGAGTTCAGATACGCAGTATTTT
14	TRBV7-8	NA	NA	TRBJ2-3	CASSLGLVPDTQYF	TGTGCCAGCAGCTTAGGACTAGTTCCAGATACGCAGTATTTT
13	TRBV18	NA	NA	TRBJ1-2	CASSSVEDYGYTF	TGTGCCAGCTCAAGCGTCGAGGACTATGGCTACACCTTC
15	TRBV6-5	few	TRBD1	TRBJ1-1	CASRTLWDRNTEAFF	TGTGCCAGCAGAACCCTGTGGGACAGGAACACTGAAGCTTTCTTT
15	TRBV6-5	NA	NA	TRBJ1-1	CASSYSGRSNTEAFF	TGTGCCAGCAGTTACTCGGGCAGGTCAAACACTGAAGCTTTCTTT
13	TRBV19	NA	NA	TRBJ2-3	CAIKVEGTDTQYF	TGTGCCATCAAGGTGGAAGGCACAGATACGCAGTATTTT
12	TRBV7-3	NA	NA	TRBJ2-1	CASSFPGAEQFF	TGTGCCAGCAGCTTTCCGGGGGCTGAGCAGTTCTTC
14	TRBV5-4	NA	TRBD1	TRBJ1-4	CASSRSGGSEKLFF	TGTGCCAGCAGCCGCTCAGGGGGTAGTGAAAAACTGTTTTTT
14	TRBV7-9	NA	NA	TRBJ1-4	CASSSSGTPWKLFF	TGTGCCAGCAGCTCTTCCGGGACCCCATGGAAACTGTTTTTT
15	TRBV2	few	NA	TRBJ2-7	CASRLTGRDIDEQYF	TGTGCCAGCAGGCTCACAGGCCGGGATATCGACGAGCAGTACTTC
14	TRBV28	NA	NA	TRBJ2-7	CASSLVVGPEEQYF	TGTGCCAGCAGCCTGGTCGTGGGGCCAGAGGAGCAGTACTTC
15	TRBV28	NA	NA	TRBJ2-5	CASSALGGPGWTQYF	TGTGCCAGCAGTGCCTTGGGCGGGCCAGGGTGGACCCAGTACTTC
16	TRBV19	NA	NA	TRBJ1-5	CASSIRGEGSNQPQHF	TGTGCCAGTAGTATACGGGGGGAGGGTAGCAATCAGCCCCAGCATTTT
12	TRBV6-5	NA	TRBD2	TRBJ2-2	CAIRLAAGELFF	TGTGCCATCCGACTAGCGGCCGGGGAGCTGTTTTTT
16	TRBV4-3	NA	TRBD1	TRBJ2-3	CASSPNRGSLTDTQYF	TGCGCCAGCAGCCCCAACAGGGGGAGCCTCACAGATACGCAGTATTTT
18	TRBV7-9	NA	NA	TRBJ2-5	CASSLAIWKAKYQETQYF	TGTGCCAGCAGCTTAGCTATTTGGAAGGCTAAGTACCAAGAGACCCAGTACTTC
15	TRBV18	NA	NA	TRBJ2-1	CASSPQYGAGNEQFF	TGTGCCAGCTCACCACAGTATGGGGCTGGAAATGAGCAGTTCTTC
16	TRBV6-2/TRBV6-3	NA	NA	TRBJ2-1	CASSYSSATPYNEQFF	TGTGCCAGCAGTTACAGTAGCGCAACCCCATACAATGAGCAGTTCTTC
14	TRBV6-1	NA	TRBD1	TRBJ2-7	CASSVAGGPYEQYF	TGTGCCAGCAGTGTAGCAGGGGGTCCCTACGAGCAGTACTTC
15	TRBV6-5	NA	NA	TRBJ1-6	CASSSARAGGSPLHF	TGTGCCAGCAGTTCAGCAAGGGCCGGAGGATCACCCCTCCACTTT
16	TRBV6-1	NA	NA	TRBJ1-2	CASSDVWQGFDYGYTF	TGTGCCAGCAGTGACGTGTGGCAGGGTTTTGACTATGGCTACACCTTC
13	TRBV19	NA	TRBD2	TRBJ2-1	CASRLAGYNEQFF	TGTGCCAGCAGACTAGCGGGGTACAATGAGCAGTTCTTC
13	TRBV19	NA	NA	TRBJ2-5	CASSVQGQETQYF	TGTGCCAGTAGTGTACAGGGACAAGAGACCCAGTACTTC
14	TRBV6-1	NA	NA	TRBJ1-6	CASSEGVYNSPLHF	TGTGCCAGCAGTGAGGGCGTCTATAATTCACCCCTCCACTTT
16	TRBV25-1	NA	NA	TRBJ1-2	CASVKIPDTTNYGYTF	TGTGCCAGCGTTAAAATACCGGACACTACTAACTATGGCTACACCTTC
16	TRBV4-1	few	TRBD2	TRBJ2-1	CASSQGLLARYNEQFF	TGCGCCAGCAGCCAAGGGTTACTAGCGAGATACAATGAGCAGTTCTTC
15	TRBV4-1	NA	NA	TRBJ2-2	CASSQDGRPSGELFF	TGCGCCAGCAGCCAAGATGGTAGACCCAGCGGGGAGCTGTTTTTT
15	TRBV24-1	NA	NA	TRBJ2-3	CATSVRSGLTDTQYF	TGTGCCACCAGTGTACGTAGCGGACTCACAGATACGCAGTATTTT
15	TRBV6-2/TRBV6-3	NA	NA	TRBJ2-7	CASSSLNTGYYEQYF	TGTGCCAGCAGTTCCCTCAATACTGGGTACTACGAGCAGTACTTC
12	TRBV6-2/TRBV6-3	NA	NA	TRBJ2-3	CASSQVADTQYF	TGTGCCAGCAGCCAAGTGGCAGATACGCAGTATTTT
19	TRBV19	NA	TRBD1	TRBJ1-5	CASTHGLVAGQVSNQPQHF	TGTGCCAGTACACATGGGTTAGTGGCGGGACAGGTGAGCAATCAGCCCCAGCATTTT
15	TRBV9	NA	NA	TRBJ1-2	CASSAGWGRIYGYTF	TGTGCCAGCAGCGCGGGTTGGGGCCGCATTTATGGCTACACCTTC
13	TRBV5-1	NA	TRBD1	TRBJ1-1	CASSLDRGNEAFF	TGCGCCAGCAGCCTAGACAGGGGAAATGAAGCTTTCTTT
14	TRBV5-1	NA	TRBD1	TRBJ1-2	CASSGRDSYYGYTF	TGCGCCAGCAGCGGCCGGGACAGCTACTATGGCTACACCTTC
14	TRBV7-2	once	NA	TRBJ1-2	CASSPGTNYYGYTF	TGTGCCAGCAGCCCCGGGACTAATTACTATGGCTACACCTTC
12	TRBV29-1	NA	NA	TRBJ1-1	CSVGGLGTEAFF	TGCAGCGTCGGAGGGCTGGGCACTGAAGCTTTCTTT
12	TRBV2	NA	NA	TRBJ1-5	CASSSTLNPQHF	TGTGCCAGCAGTTCCACCCTTAATCCCCAGCATTTT
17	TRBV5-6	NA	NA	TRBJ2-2	CASSLIGARSNTGELFF	TGTGCCAGCAGCTTGATAGGGGCGCGATCGAACACCGGGGAGCTGTTTTTT
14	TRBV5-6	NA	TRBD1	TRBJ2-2	CASSFKQGAGELFF	TGTGCCAGCAGCTTTAAACAGGGGGCCGGGGAGCTGTTTTTT
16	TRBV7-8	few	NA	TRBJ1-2	CASSLPRRWGNYGYTF	TGTGCCAGCAGCTTACCTCGAAGGTGGGGGAACTATGGCTACACCTTC
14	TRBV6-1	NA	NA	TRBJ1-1	CASSELRVNTEAFF	TGTGCCAGCAGTGAGTTACGGGTGAACACTGAAGCTTTCTTT
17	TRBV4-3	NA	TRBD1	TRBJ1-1	CASSQDGGQGAGAEAFF	TGCGCCAGCAGCCAAGACGGGGGACAGGGGGCGGGTGCTGAAGCTTTCTTT
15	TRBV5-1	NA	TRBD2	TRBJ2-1	CASSSPGLAGNEQFF	TGCGCCAGCAGCTCCCCGGGACTAGCGGGCAATGAGCAGTTCTTC
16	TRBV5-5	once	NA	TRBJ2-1	CASSLAVGVPYNEQFF	TGTGCCAGCAGCTTGGCCGTAGGGGTCCCCTACAATGAGCAGTTCTTC
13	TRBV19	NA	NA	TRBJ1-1	CASSTGMNTEAFF	TGTGCCAGTAGTACCGGTATGAACACTGAAGCTTTCTTT
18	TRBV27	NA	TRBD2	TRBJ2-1	CASSHAGTSDPSRDEQFF	TGTGCCAGCAGTCACGCCGGGACTAGCGATCCGAGTAGGGATGAGCAGTTCTTC
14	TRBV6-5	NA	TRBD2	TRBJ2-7	CASLGLAGAYEQYF	TGTGCCAGTCTAGGACTAGCGGGAGCCTACGAGCAGTACTTC
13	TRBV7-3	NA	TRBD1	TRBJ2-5	CASSFRQGQTQYF	TGTGCCAGCAGCTTTCGACAGGGACAGACCCAGTACTTC
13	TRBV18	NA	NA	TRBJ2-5	CASSRGKEETQYF	TGTGCCAGCTCTCGGGGGAAGGAAGAGACCCAGTACTTC
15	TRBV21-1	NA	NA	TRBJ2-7	CASSNWSGSTHEQYF	TGTGCCAGCAGCAATTGGAGCGGGAGTACCCACGAGCAGTACTTC